Listed below are T cell receptor beta chains from one sample, sequenced in a study of blood T cells in healthy people across ages. TCRdb processed the 5' RACE reads anew with MiXCR; each CDR3 protein has one entry. The table lists approximately 810,000 distinct CDR3 sequences, around 28% of them singletons. The sequenced material came from blood. These receptors were obtained from a woman at least 80 years old in good health. Each CDR3 is given with its conserved first and last residue. Each record gives: CDR3 DNA, CDR3 protein, V gene, J gene, D gene, clone size. A D gene is named only where the DNA matches it firmly. Some rows have no size entry. The others give once, few or many, or a class for an expanded clone.

CDR3 DNA: TGTGCCAGCAGCTTAGGGGGCAGGGGGTGGGGTGAAGCTTTCTTT
CDR3 protein: CASSLGGRGWGEAFF
V gene: TRBV7-2
J gene: TRBJ1-1
D gene: TRBD1
clone size: .

CDR3 DNA: TGTGCCAGCGCGCCGGACTTGGGTACAAATGAGCAGTTCTTC
CDR3 protein: CASAPDLGTNEQFF
V gene: TRBV18
J gene: TRBJ2-1
D gene: .
clone size: many

CDR3 DNA: TGTGCCAGCTCACCGCGGACGACCTACGAGCAGTACTTC
CDR3 protein: CASSPRTTYEQYF
V gene: TRBV18
J gene: TRBJ2-7
D gene: .
clone size: .

CDR3 DNA: TGCAGTGCTACTCGGACTAGCGGACCCCAAGAGACCCAGTACTTC
CDR3 protein: CSATRTSGPQETQYF
V gene: TRBV20-1
J gene: TRBJ2-5
D gene: TRBD2
clone size: .

CDR3 DNA: TGTGCCAGCAGCCTCCCCGGACGGACGCAGTATTTT
CDR3 protein: CASSLPGRTQYF
V gene: TRBV12-3/TRBV12-4
J gene: TRBJ2-3
D gene: .
clone size: many

CDR3 DNA: TGTGCCAGCAGCCCCGTGGGGAAGTTGAGGGTCACAGATACGCAGTATTTT
CDR3 protein: CASSPVGKLRVTDTQYF
V gene: TRBV11-3
J gene: TRBJ2-3
D gene: .
clone size: .

CDR3 DNA: TGTGCCAGCAGCGGAAACGGGGCCAACACCGGGGAGCTGTTTTTT
CDR3 protein: CASSGNGANTGELFF
V gene: TRBV9
J gene: TRBJ2-2
D gene: .
clone size: .

CDR3 DNA: TGTGCCAGCGTAGCGGGAGGTTCCTACAATGAGCAGTTCTTC
CDR3 protein: CASVAGGSYNEQFF
V gene: TRBV11-2
J gene: TRBJ2-1
D gene: TRBD2
clone size: .

CDR3 DNA: TGCGCCAGCAGCTTGGAAGGGAACGGCTACACCTTC
CDR3 protein: CASSLEGNGYTF
V gene: TRBV5-1
J gene: TRBJ1-2
D gene: .
clone size: many

CDR3 DNA: TGTGCCAGCAGTTTCACATCCACGCAGTATTTT
CDR3 protein: CASSFTSTQYF
V gene: TRBV2
J gene: TRBJ2-3
D gene: .
clone size: .

CDR3 DNA: TGCGCCAGCAGCTCGTTCGGATCCGGGAAACCGGATGACAATGAGCAGTTCTTC
CDR3 protein: CASSSFGSGKPDDNEQFF
V gene: TRBV5-1
J gene: TRBJ2-1
D gene: .
clone size: many

CDR3 DNA: TGCAGTGCTATTCGGCCGGGACTCCACAATGAGCAGTTCTTC
CDR3 protein: CSAIRPGLHNEQFF
V gene: TRBV20-1
J gene: TRBJ2-1
D gene: .
clone size: many

CDR3 DNA: TGTGCCAGCAGCGTAGACCCGGGGGTGGGGGGAAGGTGGAGCACTGAAGCTTTCTTT
CDR3 protein: CASSVDPGVGGRWSTEAFF
V gene: TRBV9
J gene: TRBJ1-1
D gene: .
clone size: .

CDR3 DNA: TGTGCCAGCAGTAAACGTGGGACAGGCTCCTACGAGCAGTACTTC
CDR3 protein: CASSKRGTGSYEQYF
V gene: TRBV2
J gene: TRBJ2-7
D gene: TRBD1
clone size: many

CDR3 DNA: TGCAGCGCGGCGAAGACAGGGGCCAACGAGCAGTACTTC
CDR3 protein: CSAAKTGANEQYF
V gene: TRBV29-1
J gene: TRBJ2-7
D gene: TRBD1
clone size: .

CDR3 DNA: TGCAGTGCTAACCCACGGACTAGCGGGGGCGCCTTCTACAATGAGCAGTTCTTC
CDR3 protein: CSANPRTSGGAFYNEQFF
V gene: TRBV20-1
J gene: TRBJ2-1
D gene: TRBD2
clone size: .